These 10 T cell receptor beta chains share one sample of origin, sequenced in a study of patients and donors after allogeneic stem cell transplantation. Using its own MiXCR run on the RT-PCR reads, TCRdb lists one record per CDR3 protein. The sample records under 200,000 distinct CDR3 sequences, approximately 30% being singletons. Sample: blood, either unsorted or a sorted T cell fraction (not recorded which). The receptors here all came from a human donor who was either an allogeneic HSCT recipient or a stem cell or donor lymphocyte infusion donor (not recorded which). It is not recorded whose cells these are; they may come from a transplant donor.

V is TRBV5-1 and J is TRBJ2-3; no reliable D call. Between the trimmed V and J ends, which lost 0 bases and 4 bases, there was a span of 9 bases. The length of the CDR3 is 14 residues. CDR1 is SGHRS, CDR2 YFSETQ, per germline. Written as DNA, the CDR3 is TGCGCCAGCAGCTTGGGTCATAGCCCAGATACGCAGTATTTT. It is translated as CASSLGHSPDTQYF.

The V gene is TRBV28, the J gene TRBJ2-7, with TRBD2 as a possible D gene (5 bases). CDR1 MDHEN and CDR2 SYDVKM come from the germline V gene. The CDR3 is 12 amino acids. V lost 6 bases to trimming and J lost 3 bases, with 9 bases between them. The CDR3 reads CASRLEGYEQYF. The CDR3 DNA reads TGTGCCAGCAGGCTTGAGGGCTACGAGCAGTACTTC. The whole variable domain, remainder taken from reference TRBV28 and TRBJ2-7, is DVKVTQSSRYLVKRTGEKVFLECVQDMDHENMFWYRQDPGLGLRLIYFSYDVKMKEKGDIPEGYSVSREKKERFSLILESASTNQTSMYLCASRLEGYEQYFGPGTRLTVT.

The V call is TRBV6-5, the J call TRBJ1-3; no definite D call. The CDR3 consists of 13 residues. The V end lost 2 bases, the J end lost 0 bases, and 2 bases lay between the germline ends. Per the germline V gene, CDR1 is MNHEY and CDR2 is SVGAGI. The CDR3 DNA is TGTGCCAGCAGTTACGACTCTGGAAACACCATATATTTT. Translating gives CASSYDSGNTIYF.

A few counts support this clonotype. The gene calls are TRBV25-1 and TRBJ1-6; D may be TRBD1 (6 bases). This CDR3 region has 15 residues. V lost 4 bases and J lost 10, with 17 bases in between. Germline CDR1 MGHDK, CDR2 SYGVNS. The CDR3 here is CASSVGSRRGSPLHF. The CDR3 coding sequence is TGTGCCAGCAGTGTCGGGTCCCGGAGGGGGTCACCCCTCCACTTT.

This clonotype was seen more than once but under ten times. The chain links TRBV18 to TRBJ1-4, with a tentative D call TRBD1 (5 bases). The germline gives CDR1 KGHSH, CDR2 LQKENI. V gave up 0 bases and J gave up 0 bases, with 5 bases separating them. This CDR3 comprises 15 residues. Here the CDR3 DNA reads TGTGCCAGCTCACCACCAGGGGCAACTAATGAAAAACTGTTTTTT. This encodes CASSPPGATNEKLFF.

The CDR3 reads CASSEGHRNTEAFF. CDR3 DNA sequence: TGTGCCAGCAGCGAGGGCCACAGGAACACTGAAGCTTTCTTT. The chain couples TRBV9 to TRBJ1-1; no clear D gene. CDR1 SGDLS and CDR2 YYNGEE come from the germline V gene. CDR3 length: 14 residues. Between the trimmed V and J ends, which lost 3 bases and 1 base, there was a span of 10 bases. The whole variable domain, remainder taken from reference TRBV9 and TRBJ1-1, is DSGVTQTPKHLITATGQRVTLRCSPRSGDLSVYWYQQSLDQGLQFLIQYYNGEERAKGNILERFSAQQFPDLHSELNLSSLELGDSALYFCASSEGHRNTEAFFGQGTRLTVV.

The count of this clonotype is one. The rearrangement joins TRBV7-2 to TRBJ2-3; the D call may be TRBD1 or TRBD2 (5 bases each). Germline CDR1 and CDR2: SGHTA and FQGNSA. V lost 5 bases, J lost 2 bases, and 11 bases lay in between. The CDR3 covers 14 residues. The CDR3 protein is CASSPGTFTDTQYF. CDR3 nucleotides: TGTGCCAGCAGCCCCGGGACCTTCACAGATACGCAGTATTTT.

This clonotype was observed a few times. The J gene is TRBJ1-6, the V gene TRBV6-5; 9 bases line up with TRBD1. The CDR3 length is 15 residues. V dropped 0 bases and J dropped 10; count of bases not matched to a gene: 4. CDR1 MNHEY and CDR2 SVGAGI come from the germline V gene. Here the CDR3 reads CASSYSGTGSSPLHF. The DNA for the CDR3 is TGTGCCAGCAGTTACTCTGGGACAGGGTCATCACCCCTCCACTTT.

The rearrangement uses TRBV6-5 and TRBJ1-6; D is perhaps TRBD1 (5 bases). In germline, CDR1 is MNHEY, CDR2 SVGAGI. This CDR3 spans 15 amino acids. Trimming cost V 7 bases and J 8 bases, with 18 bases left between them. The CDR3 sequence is CASNSGTQQDSPLHF. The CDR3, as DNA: TGTGCCAGCAATTCCGGGACCCAGCAGGATTCACCCCTCCACTTT.

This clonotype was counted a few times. The DNA of the CDR3 is TGTGCCACCAGTGATTTGTCGGGGGGTAATGAGCAGTTCTTC. It is translated as CATSDLSGGNEQFF. This chain links TRBV24-1 with TRBJ2-1; 7 bases fit TRBD2. The V gene end was trimmed by 0 bases and the J gene end by 7 bases; junction bases not matched to a gene: 2. The CDR3 extends over 14 amino acids. CDR1 is KGHDR and CDR2 is SFDVKD in the germline V gene.